The clone carrying this TCR beta chain occurred a few times. Its antigen is not known. Exclusion of patients followed from uncontrolled infection, other autoimmune disease, pregnancy or lactation. The CDR3 spans 14 residues. The germline V gene has CDR1 SGHTA and CDR2 FQGNSA. V shed 5 bases and J shed 3 bases, with 14 bases lying between them. These data belong to a study of T cells in Graves' hyperthyroidism and ophthalmopathy. Background on the study: Peripheral blood was collected at initial diagnosis, before any treatment. General study points: The blood repertoire included most of the expanded thyroid clonotypes above 0.001.

TCR beta CDR3 regions were amplified from RNA transcripts. The primer set for the first-round RT-PCR of the TCR CDR3 was HTBI. Each CDR3 protein is one row after TCRdb ran MiXCR on the multiplex PCR reads. The repertoire includes about 500,000 distinct CDR3 sequences, roughly a sixth of them detected once, and about 18% sits in the top ten. The chain links TRBV7-2 to TRBJ2-7; D call uncertain. This TCR was sampled from a woman in her late teens or twenties with Graves' hyperthyroidism. The sequenced sample was blood. As DNA, the CDR3 is TGTGCCAGCAGCCATCACCGGGCCCTCTACGAGCAGTACTTC. Its translation: CASSHHRALYEQYF.